Each of the 6 T cell receptor beta chains below was sequenced from the same sample in a study of blood T cells in healthy people across ages. Together with a sample-barcoded 5' primer, a J-beta primer mix was included in a second PCR lasting 7 to 11 cycles. One entry per CDR3 protein results from TCRdb running MiXCR on the 5' RACE reads. The top ten hold under 4% of the sample, which has about 720,000 distinct CDR3 sequences, 20% to 25% seen once. The same data also contributed to another study, on T cells of mothers and their children.

The sequenced sample consisted of blood. The receptors stem from a boy aged 5-17 years in good health.

The chain carries TRBV18 and TRBJ1-1, with a possible D match to TRBD1 (5 bases). From germline, CDR1 is KGHSH and CDR2 LQKENI. V lost 2 bases to trimming and J lost 5 bases, with 18 bases between them. This CDR3 has 16 amino acids. The CDR3 reads CASSPNIVGEGTEAFF. The CDR3 coding sequence is TGTGCCAGCTCACCAAATATAGTCGGTGAGGGGACTGAAGCTTTCTTT. Together with reference TRBV18 and TRBJ1-1, the CDR3 gives the full variable domain: NAGVMQNPRHLVRRRGQEARLRCSPMKGHSHVYWYRQLPEEGLKFMVYLQKENIIDESGMPKERFSAEFPKEGPSILRIQQVVRGDSAAYFCASSPNIVGEGTEAFFGQGTRLTVV.

This clonotype was seen ten or more times. One end of the junction does not line up with germline, which may come from a read error. The chain links TRBV7-7 to TRBJ2-3; D is undetermined. In germline, CDR1 is SSHAT, CDR2 FNYEAQ (reference sequence). The CDR3 has 14 residues. The chain's CDR3 is CASSLDGGADTQYF. CDR3 nucleotide sequence: TGTGCTAGCAGCCTGGACGGCGGCGCAGATACGCAGTATTTT.

The chain joins TRBV2 to TRBJ1-1; no reliable D call. V dropped 1 base and J dropped 5 bases, with 8 bases sitting between them. The germline CDR1 and CDR2 sequences are SNHLY and FYNNEI. This CDR3 region has 13 residues. The CDR3 nucleotides are TGTGCCAGCAGTGAAGGGGGAGATACTGAAGCTTTCTTT. Its translation: CASSEGGDTEAFF. Combining the CDR3 with reference TRBV2 and TRBJ1-1 gives the whole variable domain EPEVTQTPSHQVTQMGQEVILRCVPISNHLYFYWYRQILGQKVEFLVSFYNNEISEKSEIFDDQFSVERPDGSNFTLKIRSTKLEDSAMYFCASSEGGDTEAFFGQGTRLTVV.

In this sample, this clonotype turned up many times. V gene TRBV28 combines with J gene TRBJ2-4, with no clear D. Germline CDR1 reads MDHEN; CDR2 reads SYDVKM. The ends were cut back, 5 bases at V and 0 bases at J, with 11 bases in the middle. The CDR3 is 15 residues long. CDR3 protein: CASSVAAQAKNIQYF. DNA for the CDR3: TGTGCCAGCAGTGTGGCAGCCCAAGCCAAAAACATTCAGTACTTC.

CDR3 amino acids: CASSLLTTEYSGNTIYF. As DNA, the CDR3 is TGTGCCAGCAGCTTGCTAACGACAGAGTACTCTGGAAACACCATATATTTT. The V gene is TRBV5-5, the J gene TRBJ1-3; tentative D call: TRBD1 (5 bases). The length of the CDR3 is 17 residues. Germline CDR1 and CDR2: SGHKS and YYEKEE (reference sequence). V lost 1 base to trimming and J lost 0 bases, with 14 bases between them.

V and J are TRBV28 and TRBJ2-1; D gene ambiguous. The CDR3 contains 14 residues. Germline V gives CDR1 MDHEN, CDR2 SYDVKM. V was shortened by 3 bases and J by 4 bases, with 10 bases between the two germline ends. This chain's CDR3 is CASSLRQEYNEQFF. CDR3 DNA sequence: TGTGCCAGCAGTTTGAGGCAGGAATACAATGAGCAGTTCTTC. Filled out from reference TRBV28 and TRBJ2-1, the complete variable domain reads DVKVTQSSRYLVKRTGEKVFLECVQDMDHENMFWYRQDPGLGLRLIYFSYDVKMKEKGDIPEGYSVSREKKERFSLILESASTNQTSMYLCASSLRQEYNEQFFGPGTRLTVL.